The 3 T cell receptor beta chains below were found in one sample sequenced in a study of cytomegalovirus exposure and HLA in healthy donors (dated by TCRdb to about 2017). Receptors were amplified or captured by the immunoSEQ multiplex PCR assay. For the multiplex PCR, a mixture combining 60 forward primers for TCR Vbeta segments and 13 reverse primers for TCR Jbeta segments was used. As stored in TCRdb, this immuneACCESS dataset retains in-frame rearrangements with V and J assigned. A fraction of the clones does not appear; measured against another copy, unresolved V genes explain less than half of the discrepancy, and the remainder lacks a known reason. This sample gives some 190,000 clones in total; around four fifths of them show up just once. The leading ten clones occupy over 1.5% of the sample. Source material: PBMCs. Receptors originate from a man aged 40-55 years in good health and CMV-seropositive.

The rearrangement joins TRBV9 to TRBJ2-5; 7 bases are a match to TRBD2. J was trimmed by 11 bases and V by 4 bases; bases with no gene match: 20. The CDR3 contains 16 residues. Germline loops: CDR1 SGDLS, CDR2 YYNGEE. CDR3 DNA sequence: TGTGCCAGCAGCTCCCCTTCGGGGCAGACTCGGGGGGAGCAGTACTTC. It specifies CASSSPSGQTRGEQYF. Drawing the rest from reference TRBV9 and TRBJ2-5, the complete variable domain is DSGVTQTPKHLITATGQRVTLRCSPRSGDLSVYWYQQSLDQGLQFLIQYYNGEERAKGNILERFSAQQFPDLHSELNLSSLELGDSALYFCASSSPSGQTRGEQYFGPGTRLLVL.

V usage is TRBV25-1 and J usage is TRBJ1-3, with 8 bases matching TRBD1. Trimming removed 1 base from V and 0 bases from J; junction bases left unmatched: 8. Germline V gives CDR1 MGHDK, CDR2 SYGVNS. This CDR3 is built from 18 residues. The CDR3 loop reads CASSELDRVKTSGNTIYF. The CDR3 DNA sequence: TGTGCCAGCAGTGAATTGGACAGGGTCAAAACCTCTGGAAACACCATATATTTT.

This chain joins TRBV10-3 and TRBJ1-2; 7 nucleotides match TRBD1. In germline, CDR1 is ENHRY, CDR2 SYGVKD. CDR3 size: 14 residues. Trimming at V came to 0 bases and at J to 7 bases, leaving 5 bases not matched to a gene. In DNA, the CDR3 is TGTGCCATCAGTGAGTCAGGGGGCGCCTTTGGCTACACCTTC. It codes for CAISESGGAFGYTF.